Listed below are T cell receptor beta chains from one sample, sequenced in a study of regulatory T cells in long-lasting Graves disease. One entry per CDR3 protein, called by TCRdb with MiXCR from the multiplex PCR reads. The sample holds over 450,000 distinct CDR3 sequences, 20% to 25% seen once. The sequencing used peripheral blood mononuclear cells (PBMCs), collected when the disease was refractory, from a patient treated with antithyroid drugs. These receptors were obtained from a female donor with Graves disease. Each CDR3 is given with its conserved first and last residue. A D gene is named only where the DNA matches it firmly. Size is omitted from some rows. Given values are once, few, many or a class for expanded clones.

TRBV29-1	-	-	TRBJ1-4	TGCAGCGTTGTAGGGAATGAAAAACTGTTTTTT	CSVVGNEKLFF
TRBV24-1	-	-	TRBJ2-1	TGTGCCACCAGTGATAGGATTGGGACCTACAATGAGCAGTTCTTC	CATSDRIGTYNEQFF
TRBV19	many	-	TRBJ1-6	TGTGCCAGTAGTGGGAAGACCAGTTCACCCCTCCACTTT	CASSGKTSSPLHF
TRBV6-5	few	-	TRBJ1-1	TGTGCCAGCAGTTACTCGGGACATATGAACACTGAAGCTTTCTTT	CASSYSGHMNTEAFF
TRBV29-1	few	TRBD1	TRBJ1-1	TGCAGCGTTGGGGGACAGGGGGCTACTGAAGCTTTCTTT	CSVGGQGATEAFF
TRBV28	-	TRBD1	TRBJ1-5	TGTGCCAGCAGTTTACGGGACAGGTCGTATAGCAATCAGCCCCAGCATTTT	CASSLRDRSYSNQPQHF
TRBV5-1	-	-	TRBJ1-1	TGCGCCAGCAGCTTGGCCAGTGCACGGACCAACACTGAAGCTTTCTTT	CASSLASARTNTEAFF
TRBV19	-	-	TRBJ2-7	TGTGCCAGTAGTATGGCGCTTCGCTACGAGCAGTACTTC	CASSMALRYEQYF
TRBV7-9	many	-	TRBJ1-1	TGTGCCAGCACCCTAATCCAGGCGACCGAAGCTTTCTTT	CASTLIQATEAFF
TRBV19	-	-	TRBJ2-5	TGTGCCAGTAGGACCCAGGGGGAGACCCAGTACTTC	CASRTQGETQYF
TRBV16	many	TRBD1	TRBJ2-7	TGTGCCAGCAGCCAAACGGACAGGACCTACTACGAGCAGTACTTC	CASSQTDRTYYEQYF
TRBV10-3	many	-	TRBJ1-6	TGTGCCATCAGTGAGTACCGACAGGATAATTCACCCCTCCACTTT	CAISEYRQDNSPLHF
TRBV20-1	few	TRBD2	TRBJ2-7	TGCAGTGCTGGATCTAAAGGGACTAGCGGGGGGTCTAGCTCCTACGAGCAGTACTTC	CSAGSKGTSGGSSSYEQYF
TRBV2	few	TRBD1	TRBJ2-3	TGTGCCAGAGGACAGGGACGAGTCACAGATACGCAGTATTTT	CARGQGRVTDTQYF
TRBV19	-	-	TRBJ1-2	TGTGCCAGTAGTACCGGGACCCCCTATGGCTACACCTTC	CASSTGTPYGYTF
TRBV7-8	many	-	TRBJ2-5	TGTGCCAGCAGCGTCAGGGGAACCCAGTACTTC	CASSVRGTQYF
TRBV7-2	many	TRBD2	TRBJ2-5	TGTGCCAGCAGCCCCGGGACTAGCGGGAGAGTTTCGGTAGAGACCCAGTACTTC	CASSPGTSGRVSVETQYF
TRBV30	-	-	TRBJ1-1	TGTGCCGGAGACACATTGAAGAACACTGAAGCTTTCTTT	CAGDTLKNTEAFF
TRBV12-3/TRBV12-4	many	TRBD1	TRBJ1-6	TGTGCCAGCAGAAGACAGGGGGCGTTTTATAATTCACCCCTCCACTTT	CASRRQGAFYNSPLHF
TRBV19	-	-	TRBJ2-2	TGTGCCAGTAGTATAGCAGGAATCACCGGGGAGCTGTTTTTT	CASSIAGITGELFF
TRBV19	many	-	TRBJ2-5	TGTGCCAGTAGTCCCCGCGGGTACCAAGAGACCCAGTACTTC	CASSPRGYQETQYF
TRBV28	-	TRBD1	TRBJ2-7	TGTGCCAGCAGGGGGGACAGCGACGAGCAGTACTTC	CASRGDSDEQYF
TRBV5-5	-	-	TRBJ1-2	TGTGCCAGCAGGTCGTTAAGGGGGGGCTATGGCTACACCTTC	CASRSLRGGYGYTF
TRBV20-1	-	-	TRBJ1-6	TGCAGTGCTAGAGATGTGGCCATAGGGAATTCACCCCTCCACTTT	CSARDVAIGNSPLHF
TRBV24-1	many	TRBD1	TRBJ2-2	TGTGCCACCAGTGATCCCCGACAGGGAAGCACCGGGGAGCTGTTTTTT	CATSDPRQGSTGELFF
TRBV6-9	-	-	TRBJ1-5	TGTGCCAGCAGTTACTCCCCGTATAGCAATCAGCCCCAGCATTTT	CASSYSPYSNQPQHF
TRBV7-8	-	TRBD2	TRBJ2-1	TGTGCCAGCAGTCCAGGACTAGCGGGATTGTATGAGCAGTTCTTC	CASSPGLAGLYEQFF
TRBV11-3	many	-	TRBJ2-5	TGTGCCAGCAGCTTAGGAACAGGGAGTGGTGAGACCCAGTACTTC	CASSLGTGSGETQYF
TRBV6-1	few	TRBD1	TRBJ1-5	TGTGCCAGCAGGCATGGGGGGACAGGATCCTTCAATCAGCCCCAGCATTTT	CASRHGGTGSFNQPQHF
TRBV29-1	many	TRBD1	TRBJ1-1	TGCAGCGTTGAATGGGGGACAGTCAAGAACACTGAAGCTTTCTTT	CSVEWGTVKNTEAFF
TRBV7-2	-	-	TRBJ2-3	TGTGCCAGCAGCCCCCGCGGAGTTACAGATACGCAGTATTTT	CASSPRGVTDTQYF